A single sample gave rise to the 29 T cell receptor beta chains below, sequenced in a study of shared clonotypes between healthy human individuals. TCRdb's copy holds only in-frame clones and misses some; the assay was immunoSEQ multiplex PCR. The sample includes fewer than 1.8 million clones, approximately 98.5% of them seen just once. Sample: naive CD4+ T cells sorted from blood. Stated subset: CD45RA+ positively selected. The receptors shown here come from a man younger than 40 in good health.

The chain combines TRBV19 with TRBJ2-3, with D possibly being TRBD2 (6 bases). This CDR3 is built from 11 residues. The V end was cut by 6 bases, the J end by 6 bases, with 7 bases between. CDR1 and CDR2 from the germline V gene are LNHDA and SQIVND (reference sequence). CDR3 bases: TGTGCCAGTAGCGGGAGTGATACGCAGTATTTT. This codes for CASSGSDTQYF.

This chain links TRBV7-2 with TRBJ2-2, with D possibly TRBD2 on 7 matching bases. This CDR3 has 15 amino acids. Trimming took 6 bases from V and 7 from J, leaving 18 bases between them. The germline CDR1 and CDR2 sequences are SGHTA and FQGNSA. The chain's CDR3 is CASRTPRGGVGELFF. CDR3 bases: TGTGCCAGCAGGACCCCTCGCGGGGGCGTCGGGGAGCTGTTTTTT.

This clone was counted between two and nine times. V is TRBV27 and J is TRBJ2-7; 8 nucleotides align to TRBD2. Germline V gives CDR1 MNHEY, CDR2 SMNVEV (reference sequence). V shed 2 bases and J 4 bases; nucleotides not matched to a gene: 7. This CDR3 has 15 residues. The CDR3 is CASSLAGGSRYEQYF. The CDR3 DNA reads as TGTGCCAGCAGTTTAGCGGGAGGCTCAAGATACGAGCAGTACTTC.

This chain connects TRBV28 to TRBJ2-7; D is perhaps TRBD1 (6 bases). The V end was cut by 6 bases, the J end by 0 bases, with 18 bases between. Germline V gene lookup returns CDR1 MDHEN and CDR2 SYDVKM. This CDR3 contains 16 residues. The CDR3 region is CASRKSRGIPSYEQYF. The CDR3, as DNA: TGTGCCAGCAGGAAGTCCAGGGGAATCCCCTCCTACGAGCAGTACTTC.

The DNA for the CDR3 is TGTGCCAGCAGCCCGACAATGAACACTGAAGCTTTCTTT. Protein product: CASSPTMNTEAFF. The V gene is TRBV7-8, the J gene TRBJ1-1, with D uncertain. Trimming took 5 bases from V and 0 from J, leaving 7 bases between them. The CDR3 sequence is 13 residues long. Germline V gene data show CDR1 as SGHVS and CDR2 as FQNEAQ.

The chain has TRBV28 and TRBJ2-7; the D gene is possibly TRBD1 (5 bases). CDR3 length: 15 residues. Trimming stripped 6 bases from V and 1 base from J, with 16 bases between. Germline V gives CDR1 MDHEN, CDR2 SYDVKM. The CDR3 coding sequence is TGTGCCAGCAGCCCCGAGCCAGGGCGATCCTACGAGCAGTACTTC. Its protein is CASSPEPGRSYEQYF.

The chain links TRBV19 to TRBJ2-7; 13 nucleotides agree with TRBD2. The CDR3 is made up of 15 amino acids. Germline CDR1 is LNHDA and CDR2 is SQIVND (reference sequence). V gave up 4 bases and J gave up 5 bases; unmatched junction bases: 5. The chain's CDR3 is CASSRRLAGGNEQYF. Here the CDR3 DNA reads TGTGCCAGTAGTAGACGACTAGCGGGAGGCAACGAGCAGTACTTC.

The V gene is TRBV28, the J gene TRBJ2-1; 8 bases agree with TRBD1. CDR3 length: 14 residues. Germline V CDR1 and CDR2: MDHEN, SYDVKM. After removal of 10 bases from V and 3 bases from J, the junction contained 8 bases not matched to a gene. This CDR3 is CATLGDRLYNEQFF. CDR3 bases: TGTGCCACCCTGGGGGACAGGCTCTACAATGAGCAGTTCTTC.

This rearrangement joins TRBV13 to TRBJ2-3; 7 bases line up with TRBD2. Unmatched junction bases numbered 3, after V lost 6 bases and J lost 0 bases. This CDR3 contains 14 residues. Germline CDR1 and CDR2: PRHDT and FYEKMQ (reference sequence). CDR3 sequence: CASRYGRSTDTQYF. The CDR3 DNA follows: TGTGCCAGCAGATACGGGAGGAGCACAGATACGCAGTATTTT.

The genes are TRBV4-1 and TRBJ1-1; weak D call: TRBD1 (5 bases). The CDR3 extends over 14 amino acids. From germline, CDR1 is MGHRA and CDR2 YSYEKL. Trimming removed 2 bases from V and 1 base from J, with 8 bases in between. CDR3 DNA sequence: TGCGCCAGCAGCCAACTCACAGGGAACACTGAAGCTTTCTTT. It is translated as CASSQLTGNTEAFF.

This sequence joins TRBV11-2 and TRBJ1-2, with TRBD1 matching 7 bases. Germline loops: CDR1 SGHAT, CDR2 FQNNGV. With 4 bases clipped from V and 4 bases from J, the junction kept 9 bases outside the gene matches. There are 15 residues in the CDR3. The CDR3 reads CASSSRTGFGYGYTF. DNA of the CDR3: TGTGCCAGCAGCTCGCGGACAGGTTTCGGCTATGGCTACACCTTC.

The chain links TRBV27 to TRBJ2-3; D may match TRBD1 or TRBD2 (5 bases each). The CDR3 totals 14 residues. Germline-derived CDR1 and CDR2 are MNHEY and SMNVEV (reference sequence). With 6 bases removed from V and 2 bases from J, the gap between germline ends came to 12 bases. Here the CDR3 reads CASRFGGPTDTQYF. CDR3 in DNA: TGTGCCAGCAGGTTTGGGGGTCCCACAGATACGCAGTATTTT.

The chain joins TRBV9 to TRBJ2-2, with 7 positions matching TRBD2. The CDR3 has 16 residues. Germline values: CDR1 SGDLS, CDR2 YYNGEE. V was clipped by 0 bases and J by 7 bases; unmatched bases: 9. CDR3 nucleotides: TGTGCCAGCAGCGTAGCCAGTGGGAGGGCTAGCGGGGAGCTGTTTTTT. Its translation is CASSVASGRASGELFF.

The chain uses TRBV7-7 and TRBJ2-3; 8 bases are a match to TRBD2. V lost 3 bases, J lost 2 bases, and 4 bases stayed unmatched. Germline-derived CDR1 and CDR2 are SSHAT and FNYEAQ (reference sequence). The CDR3 is 15 residues long. CDR3 nucleotides: TGTGCCAGCAGCTTGGCGGGAGGCCCCACAGATACGCAGTATTTT. This sequence encodes CASSLAGGPTDTQYF.

The chain uses TRBV6-5 and TRBJ2-7; D remains ambiguous. V lost 2 bases and J lost 2, with 13 bases in between. There are 15 residues in the CDR3. Germline V lookup: CDR1 MNHEY, CDR2 SVGAGI. In DNA, the CDR3 is TGTGCCAGCAGTTACGCAAGAACACCACCCTACGAGCAGTACTTC. It specifies CASSYARTPPYEQYF.

V and J are TRBV19 and TRBJ2-1, with D perhaps TRBD1 (5 bases). Deletions cut 3 bases from V and 1 base from J, with 19 bases between. Germline V gives CDR1 LNHDA, CDR2 SQIVND (reference sequence). The CDR3 has 18 residues. CDR3 residues: CASSISKVGVRSYNEQFF. The CDR3 nucleotides read TGTGCCAGTAGTATCTCTAAGGTAGGGGTCCGGTCCTACAATGAGCAGTTCTTC.

The chain couples TRBV14 to TRBJ1-3; TRBD1 is a possible D gene (6 bases). Germline values: CDR1 SGHDN, CDR2 FVKESK. The CDR3 sequence is 20 residues long. V was pared by 1 base and J by 0 bases, with 22 bases between. The CDR3 loop is CASSQVVLLGQLASGNTIYF. The CDR3 bases are TGTGCCAGCAGCCAAGTGGTTCTCTTAGGACAGCTAGCCTCTGGAAACACCATATATTTT.

This chain uses TRBV5-4 with TRBJ2-1; D unresolved. From germline, CDR1 is SGHNT and CDR2 YYREEE (reference sequence). V gave up 0 bases and J gave up 9 bases, with 16 bases separating them. The CDR3 spans 15 residues. The CDR3 region has the DNA TGTGCCAGCAGCTTGGGCGGCGTCCAACACGGTGAGCAGTTCTTC. Translating gives CASSLGGVQHGEQFF.

This chain joins TRBV28 and TRBJ1-2, with TRBD1 as a possible D gene (6 bases). Trimming pared 4 bases from V and 2 bases from J, leaving 8 bases between. Germline CDR1 and CDR2: MDHEN and SYDVKM. The CDR3 runs to 13 residues. DNA for the CDR3: TGTGCCAGCAGTTCAGGGGCCAACTATGGCTACACCTTC. Translation gives CASSSGANYGYTF.

This clone has only one observation. V and J are TRBV5-1 and TRBJ2-2; 9 positions agree with TRBD1. Germline V gene sequence: CDR1 SGHRS, CDR2 YFSETQ. CDR3 length: 18 residues. V shed 4 bases, J shed 0 bases, and the junction held 10 bases outside the gene matches. The CDR3 reads CASSRPDRGPANTGELFF. CDR3 sequence (DNA): TGCGCCAGCAGCCGACCGGACAGGGGACCGGCGAACACCGGGGAGCTGTTTTTT.

The chain couples TRBV6-5 to TRBJ1-2; 8 positions match TRBD1. This CDR3 is 13 amino acids long. Germline V gene sequence: CDR1 MNHEY, CDR2 SVGAGI. V dropped 4 bases and J dropped 6; count of bases not matched to a gene: 4. This CDR3 reads CASSSSGGDGYTF. In DNA, the CDR3 is TGTGCCAGCAGTTCTTCAGGGGGCGATGGCTACACCTTC.

The chain joins TRBV20-1 to TRBJ2-5; maybe TRBD2 (5 bases). The ends were cut back, 4 bases at V and 5 bases at J, with 8 bases in the middle. This CDR3 spans 11 amino acids. The germline V gene encodes CDR1 DFQATT and CDR2 SNEGSKA (reference sequence). CDR3 amino acids: CSATWEETQYF. The DNA of the CDR3 is TGCAGTGCTACCTGGGAGGAGACCCAGTACTTC.

This chain joins TRBV29-1 and TRBJ2-1, with 7 bases that match TRBD2. The CDR3 length is 16 residues. V was pared by 1 base and J by 3 bases, with 9 bases of the junction left unmatched. CDR1 SQVTM and CDR2 ANQGSEA come from the germline V gene. CDR3 DNA: TGCAGCGTTGAAGGGGCCCGCGGGAGTCTCTACAATGAGCAGTTCTTC. The encoded protein is CSVEGARGSLYNEQFF.

This clone was detected only once. The chain uses TRBV7-9 and TRBJ2-1; D tentatively reads TRBD1 or TRBD2 (6 bases each). Trimming pared 1 base from V and 4 bases from J, leaving 11 bases between. Germline lookup yields CDR1 SEHNR and CDR2 FQNEAQ (reference sequence). The CDR3 is made up of 15 amino acids. Written as DNA, the CDR3 is TGTGCCAGCAGCTTAGGTGGAGGGGGATACAATGAGCAGTTCTTC. Translation: CASSLGGGGYNEQFF. Full variable domain (missing parts from reference TRBV7-9 and TRBJ2-1): DTGVSQNPRHKITKRGQNVTFRCDPISEHNRLYWYRQTLGQGPEFLTYFQNEAQLEKSRLLSDRFSAERPKGSFSTLEIQRTEQGDSAMYLCASSLGGGGYNEQFFGPGTRLTVL.

V and J are TRBV9 and TRBJ2-7; 8 bases are shared with TRBD2. Germline lookup yields CDR1 SGDLS and CDR2 YYNGEE. CDR3 length: 16 residues. Trimming took 3 bases from V and 4 from J; bases not matched to a gene: 12. CDR3 protein: CASSADPGLVIYEQYF. CDR3 nucleotides: TGTGCCAGCAGCGCGGATCCGGGACTAGTAATTTACGAGCAGTACTTC.

A word on this clone: Other DNA variants within this sample encode the same CDR3. This rearrangement joins TRBV28 to TRBJ1-5; D not certain. V dropped 2 bases and J dropped 1 base, with 6 bases sitting between them. Germline V gene data show CDR1 as MDHEN and CDR2 as SYDVKM. The CDR3 loop spans 14 amino acids. The CDR3 is CASSLPGSNQPQHF. Written as DNA, the CDR3 is TGTGCCAGCAGTTTACCCGGGAGCAATCAGCCCCAGCATTTT.

The chain employs TRBV9 and TRBJ2-1; 9 positions match TRBD2. The CDR3 consists of 14 residues. J was trimmed by 0 bases and V by 7 bases; bases with no gene match: 2. The V gene's germline CDR1 is SGDLS and CDR2 YYNGEE. The CDR3 region is CASGSGSSYNEQFF. The CDR3 coding sequence is TGTGCCAGCGGTAGCGGGAGCTCCTACAATGAGCAGTTCTTC. The full variable domain, with the rest looked up from reference TRBV9 and TRBJ2-1, is DSGVTQTPKHLITATGQRVTLRCSPRSGDLSVYWYQQSLDQGLQFLIQYYNGEERAKGNILERFSAQQFPDLHSELNLSSLELGDSALYFCASGSGSSYNEQFFGPGTRLTVL.

This clone has just one count. This sequence joins TRBV29-1 and TRBJ1-1; the D gene is possibly TRBD1 (5 bases). CDR3 length: 12 amino acids. Trimming shortened V by 7 bases and J by 3 bases, and 12 bases separated the two germline ends. Germline CDR1 and CDR2: SQVTM and ANQGSEA. The CDR3 loop is CSAGRGDTEAFF. In DNA, the CDR3 is TGCAGCGCCGGGAGAGGGGACACTGAAGCTTTCTTT.

The chain has TRBV5-4 and TRBJ2-5; TRBD1 matches 7 bases. The junction had 5 bases not matched to a gene; V was cut back by 1 base and J by 5 bases. In germline, CDR1 is SGHNT, CDR2 YYREEE (reference sequence). The length of the CDR3 is 14 residues. The CDR3 DNA reads as TGTGCCAGCAGCTTGACGACAGGGTGGGAGACCCAGTACTTC. Amino acids: CASSLTTGWETQYF.